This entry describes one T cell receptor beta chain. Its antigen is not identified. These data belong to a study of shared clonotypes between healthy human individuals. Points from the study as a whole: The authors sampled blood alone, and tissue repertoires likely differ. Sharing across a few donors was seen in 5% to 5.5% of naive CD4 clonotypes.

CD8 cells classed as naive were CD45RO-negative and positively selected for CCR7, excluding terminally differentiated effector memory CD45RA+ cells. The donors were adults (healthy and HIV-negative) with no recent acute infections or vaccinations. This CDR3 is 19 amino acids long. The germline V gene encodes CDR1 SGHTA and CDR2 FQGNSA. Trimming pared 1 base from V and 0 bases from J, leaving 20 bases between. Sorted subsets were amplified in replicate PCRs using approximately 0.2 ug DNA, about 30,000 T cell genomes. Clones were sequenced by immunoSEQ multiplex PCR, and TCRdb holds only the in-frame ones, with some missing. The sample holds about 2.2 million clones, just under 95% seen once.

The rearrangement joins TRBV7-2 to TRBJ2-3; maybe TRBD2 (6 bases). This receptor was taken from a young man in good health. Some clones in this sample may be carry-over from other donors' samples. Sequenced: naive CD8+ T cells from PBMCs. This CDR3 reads CASSLGYVVGGESTDTQYF. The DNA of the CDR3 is TGTGCCAGCAGCTTAGGTTATGTAGTCGGAGGGGAGAGCACAGATACGCAGTATTTT.